What follows are 16 T cell receptor beta chains derived from one specimen sequenced in a study of regulatory T cells in long-lasting Graves disease. Sequencing libraries for TCR beta were prepared with iRepertoire HTBI primers and Arm-PCR of CDR3 regions. In TCRdb, the multiplex PCR reads were re-called with MiXCR into one record per CDR3 protein. The repertoire consists of hundreds of thousands of distinct CDR3 sequences, with 16% occurring once and the leading ten covering more than 20%. Stated time point: newly diagnosed GD, antithyroid drugs for less than 3 months. RNA from PBMCs was the source of the TCR library. These data were also reused for a study on T cells in Graves' hyperthyroidism and ophthalmopathy.

The input for sequencing was peripheral blood mononuclear cells (PBMCs), taken at new diagnosis, from a patient treated with antithyroid drugs. These receptors were collected from a woman aged 35-60 years with Graves disease.

This clonotype was seen at least ten times. The chain uses TRBV2 and TRBJ2-7; the D call may be TRBD1 or TRBD2 (6 bases each). This CDR3 has 15 residues. Trimming took off 3 bases at V and 1 base at J, with 13 bases between the two ends. CDR1 and CDR2 from the germline V gene are SNHLY and FYNNEI. CDR3 bases: TGTGCCAGCAGTGAGACAGGAGGGGGATCCTACGAGCAGTACTTC. Residues: CASSETGGGSYEQYF.

In this sample, this clonotype turned up a few times. The rearrangement uses TRBV20-1 and TRBJ1-2; D remains unclear. The CDR3 has 13 residues. V lost 0 bases, J lost 6 bases, and 11 bases lay in between. Germline CDR1 reads DFQATT; CDR2 reads SNEGSKA (reference sequence). The CDR3 here is CSARDLEWDGYTF. The CDR3 region has the DNA TGCAGTGCTAGAGATCTTGAGTGGGATGGCTACACCTTC.

This clonotype came up a few times. The V and J genes are TRBV12-3 or TRBV12-4 and TRBJ2-1, with D maybe TRBD1 (5 bases). This CDR3 has 16 residues. Trimming removed 4 bases at V and 1 base at J, with 14 bases between. The CDR3 loop is CASSSVQVQSYNEQFF. CDR3 coding DNA: TGTGCCAGCAGTTCAGTACAGGTACAGTCCTACAATGAGCAGTTCTTC.

This clonotype was recorded many times. The genes are TRBV11-3 and TRBJ2-2; no reliable D call. V was pared by 4 bases and J by 6 bases, with 6 bases between. CDR1 and CDR2 (germline): SGHNT, YENEEA. The CDR3 sequence is 12 residues long. This CDR3 is CASSYRAGELFF. The CDR3 region has the DNA TGTGCCAGCAGCTATAGGGCCGGGGAGCTGTTTTTT.

There are many counts of this clonotype. The chain combines TRBV6-9 with TRBJ1-1; TRBD1 aligns across 7 bases. Trimming took 3 bases from V and 11 from J; bases not matched to a gene: 6. CDR1 and CDR2 from the germline V gene are MNHGY and SVAAGI. CDR3 size: 12 residues. The CDR3, as DNA: TGTGCCAGCAGTTACGGTGAGGGGGCGGCTTTCTTT. It yields the protein CASSYGEGAAFF.

The chain uses TRBV4-1 and TRBJ2-5; 9 nucleotides line up with TRBD2. Germline lookup yields CDR1 MGHRA and CDR2 YSYEKL. The V segment lost 0 bases and the J segment 0 bases; nucleotides outside the gene matches: 11. The CDR3 is made up of 19 amino acids. The CDR3 nucleotides are TGCGCCAGCAGCCAAGATGCCCCAGCGGGGGGAACCAACCAAGAGACCCAGTACTTC. It codes for CASSQDAPAGGTNQETQYF.

This clonotype occurred a few times. In DNA, the CDR3 is TGTGCCAGCAGTGAATACAGAGAGAGCACTGAAGCTTTCTTT. Protein: CASSEYRESTEAFF. The chain recombines TRBV25-1 with TRBJ1-1, with unresolved D. Germline CDR1 reads MGHDK; CDR2 reads SYGVNS. V lost 0 bases and J 4 bases, leaving 9 bases between the germline ends. The CDR3 sequence is 14 residues long.

The chain employs TRBV15 and TRBJ2-1; D is perhaps TRBD1 or TRBD2 (5 bases each). The J call may not be correct, given that the DNA end is closer to TRBJ2-5. CDR3 length equals 13 residues. Germline V gene sequence: CDR1 LNHNV, CDR2 YYDKDF (reference sequence). The CDR3 protein is CATSSWGRETQYF. The CDR3 nucleotides are TGTGCCACCAGCAGTTGGGGACGGGAGACCCAGTACTTC.

This clonotype was seen ten or more times. V gene TRBV2 combines with J gene TRBJ1-5; a weak D match, TRBD1 (5 bases). Per the germline V gene, CDR1 is SNHLY and CDR2 is FYNNEI. CDR3 length: 13 amino acids. V was cut by 9 bases and J by 5 bases, with 14 bases left in between. This CDR3 reads CASNSGMDQPQHF. The CDR3 coding sequence is TGTGCCAGTAATTCAGGGATGGATCAGCCCCAGCATTTT.

This clonotype was seen many times. This sequence joins TRBV2 and TRBJ1-5; D not certain. The CDR3 loop spans 16 amino acids. CDR1 SNHLY and CDR2 FYNNEI come from the germline V gene. The germline V and J ends were trimmed by 5 bases and 1 base, with 15 bases remaining between them. CDR3 residues: CASSRWSGASNQPQHF. Here the CDR3 DNA reads TGTGCCAGCAGTCGCTGGAGTGGCGCAAGCAATCAGCCCCAGCATTTT. Combining the CDR3 with reference TRBV2 and TRBJ1-5 gives the whole variable domain EPEVTQTPSHQVTQMGQEVILRCVPISNHLYFYWYRQILGQKVEFLVSFYNNEISEKSEIFDDQFSVERPDGSNFTLKIRSTKLEDSAMYFCASSRWSGASNQPQHFGDGTRLSIL.

To note about this clonotype: It may be a read error: a sequence one base away is much more abundant. The chain combines TRBV2 with TRBJ2-1; maybe TRBD1 (5 bases). This CDR3 region has 17 residues. The germline gives CDR1 SNHLY, CDR2 FYNNEI. Trimming removed 8 bases at V and 7 bases at J, with 27 bases between. The CDR3 loop is CASGLPSEWGSGNEQFF. The CDR3 bases are TGTGCCAGCGGCTTACCATCCGAGTGGGGCTCAGGGAATGAGCAGTTCTTC.

This clonotype was seen once. This clone may be a read error of a much larger clone one base away. This rearrangement joins TRBV20-1 to TRBJ1-3, with D possibly matching TRBD1 (5 bases). CDR3 length: 13 residues. Germline V CDR1 and CDR2: DFQATT, SNEGSKA (reference sequence). CDR3 sequence (DNA): TGCAGTGCTAGAGATGGGGCGGGTCCCACCGTACATTTT. Residues: CSARDGAGPTVHF.

This clonotype was seen at least ten times. V gene TRBV12-3 or TRBV12-4 combines with J gene TRBJ2-3; TRBD2 aligns across 7 bases. V lost 3 bases, J lost 2 bases, and 8 bases stayed unmatched. This CDR3 is 16 amino acids long. Here the CDR3 reads CASSFAAGINTDTQYF. CDR3 coding DNA: TGTGCCAGCAGTTTTGCAGCGGGGATAAACACAGATACGCAGTATTTT.

This clonotype has a count of ten or more. This chain joins TRBV3-1 and TRBJ2-7; TRBD2 agrees at 10 bases. V was clipped by 4 bases and J by 6 bases; unmatched bases: 9. Germline V gene lookup returns CDR1 LGHDT and CDR2 YNNKEL (reference sequence). The CDR3 has 15 residues. The CDR3 sequence: CASSRGLADRSEQYF. CDR3 coding DNA: TGTGCCAGCAGCCGTGGACTAGCGGATAGGAGCGAGCAGTACTTC.

The V gene is TRBV3-1, the J gene TRBJ1-1; D unresolved. V was shortened by 10 bases and J by 3 bases, with 21 bases between the two germline ends. The V gene's germline CDR1 is LGHDT and CDR2 YNNKEL (reference sequence). This CDR3 region has 15 residues. In DNA, the CDR3 is TGTGCCACCAGTGATTTGAGGGCCAGGTACACTGAAGCTTTCTTT. This sequence encodes CATSDLRARYTEAFF.

The chain recombines TRBV10-3 with TRBJ1-1, with D possibly being TRBD1 (6 bases). The CDR3 is 15 amino acids. Trimming took off 6 bases at V and 3 bases at J, with 17 bases between the two ends. Germline V gene data show CDR1 as ENHRY and CDR2 as SYGVKD. The CDR3 DNA sequence: TGTGCCATCAGGGGATCTGAGGGGGGGGACACTGAAGCTTTCTTT. Its translation is CAIRGSEGGDTEAFF.